Below, 25 T cell receptor beta chains from the same sample are listed, as sequenced in a study of radiation and T cells in renal cell carcinoma. Generated by immunoSEQ multiplex PCR, the TCRdb table keeps only in-frame clones and is missing some. The data hold 90,000 to 95,000 clones, with approximately 83% observed a single time. Time point indicated: baseline pretreatment blood. Indicated treatment: 15 Gy SBRT to primary tumor, nephrectomy 4 weeks later. Here the sequenced sample was blood, taken from a patient whose treatment included radiotherapy and nephrectomy. These receptors were collected from a man in his fifties or sixties with renal cell carcinoma.

J is TRBJ1-6 and V is TRBV7-9; 7 positions agree with TRBD1. V was clipped by 5 bases and J by 5 bases; unmatched bases: 9. The CDR3 runs to 16 residues. Germline V gives CDR1 SEHNR, CDR2 FQNEAQ (reference sequence). The CDR3 spells CASSRIEGGNNSPLHF. In nucleotides, the CDR3 is TGTGCCAGCAGCCGGATAGAAGGGGGCAATAATTCACCCCTCCACTTT.

The chain carries TRBV15 and TRBJ2-5, with 9 bases identical to TRBD1. Germline lookup yields CDR1 LNHNV and CDR2 YYDKDF (reference sequence). The junction had 24 bases not matched to a gene; V was cut back by 1 base and J by 6 bases. The CDR3 length is 21 residues. The CDR3 is CATSRGDWAGQGIEPSKTQYF. CDR3 in DNA: TGTGCCACCAGCAGAGGTGATTGGGCGGGACAGGGAATAGAACCGTCGAAGACCCAGTACTTC. Complete variable domain (other parts from reference TRBV15 and TRBJ2-5): DAMVIQNPRYQVTQFGKPVTLSCSQTLNHNVMYWYQQKSSQAPKLLFHYYDKDFNNEADTPDNFQSRRPNTSFCFLDIRSPGLGDTAMYLCATSRGDWAGQGIEPSKTQYFGPGTRLLVL.

This clone appeared once. This chain joins TRBV6-1 and TRBJ2-7; unclear D gene. The V end lost 1 base, the J end lost 0 bases, and 10 bases lay between the germline ends. The germline gives CDR1 MNHNS, CDR2 SASEGT. The CDR3 extends over 15 amino acids. CDR3 nucleotides: TGTGCCAGCAGTGAAGAGGGCCACAGCTCCTACGAGCAGTACTTC. As protein: CASSEEGHSSYEQYF.

The V call is TRBV27, the J call TRBJ1-1; D unresolved. V lost 1 base to trimming and J lost 4 bases, with 10 bases between them. The CDR3 has 14 residues. Germline CDR1 reads MNHEY; CDR2 reads SMNVEV (reference sequence). The DNA of the CDR3 is TGTGCCAGCAGTTTATATGGGCCTTCCACTGAAGCTTTCTTT. This encodes CASSLYGPSTEAFF.

The CDR3 loop reads CSVARQAGETQYF. The CDR3 bases are TGCAGCGTTGCACGCCAGGCGGGAGAGACCCAGTACTTC. This chain joins TRBV29-1 and TRBJ2-5; D is perhaps TRBD2 (5 bases). The CDR3 length is 13 residues. Trimming took off 4 bases at V and 4 bases at J, with 13 bases between the two ends. Looked up from germline, CDR1 is SQVTM and CDR2 is ANQGSEA.

This clone was seen a handful of times. V and J are TRBV7-9 and TRBJ1-5, with D possibly TRBD1 on 5 matching bases. The germline V gene encodes CDR1 SEHNR and CDR2 FQNEAQ (reference sequence). V lost 5 bases and J 1 base, leaving 9 bases between the germline ends. This CDR3 region has 14 residues. CDR3 sequence (DNA): TGTGCCAGCAGCACCGGACACAGCAATCAGCCCCAGCATTTT. It translates to CASSTGHSNQPQHF.

This clone was recorded only once. Other DNA sequences from this sample encode an identical CDR3 as well. The chain combines TRBV6-5 with TRBJ1-3; D is unresolved. The CDR3 contains 15 residues. Trimming took 0 bases from V and 0 from J, leaving 6 bases between them. Germline V lookup: CDR1 MNHEY, CDR2 SVGAGI. CDR3 nucleotide sequence: TGTGCCAGCAGTTACTCGAGGGACTCTGGAAACACCATATATTTT. The encoded protein is CASSYSRDSGNTIYF.

This chain uses TRBV30 with TRBJ2-1, with 10 positions matching TRBD2. CDR1 is GTSNPN and CDR2 is SVGIG in the germline V gene (reference sequence). CDR3 length: 17 amino acids. V gave up 0 bases and J gave up 2 bases; unmatched junction bases: 7. The CDR3 DNA sequence: TGTGCCTGGAGTGTACCGGGAGCGGGAGGGCCCTACAATGAGCAGTTCTTC. Translating gives CAWSVPGAGGPYNEQFF.

The V and J genes are TRBV5-1 and TRBJ2-5; weak D call: TRBD2 (7 bases). The CDR3 runs to 15 residues. V gave up 5 bases and J gave up 4 bases, with 18 bases separating them. The germline CDR1 and CDR2 sequences are SGHRS and YFSETQ. In DNA, the CDR3 is TGCGCCAGCAGTCCTGGGAGGGGGACTCGAGAGACCCAGTACTTC. As protein: CASSPGRGTRETQYF.

The chain combines TRBV12-2 with TRBJ2-3; the table names TRBD2, a call not compared with the DNA. TRBV12-2 is described as a pseudogene. The CDR3 has 20 residues. CDR3 loop: CASRLSGTSGRAASTDTQYF. The CDR3 nucleotides are TGTGCAAGTCGTTTGTCCGGGACTAGCGGGAGGGCCGCTAGCACAGATACGCAGTATTTT.

The gene calls are TRBV4-2 and TRBJ1-1; D call uncertain. Trimming removed 1 base from V and 1 base from J, with 7 bases in between. The CDR3 contains 14 residues. CDR1 and CDR2 (germline): LGHNA, YNFKEQ. For the CDR3, the DNA is TGTGCCAGCAGCCAAGGTAGGCAGAACACTGAAGCTTTCTTT. This gives the protein CASSQGRQNTEAFF.

J is TRBJ2-7 and V is TRBV28; D remains ambiguous. Trimming took off 2 bases at V and 7 bases at J, with 15 bases between the two ends. The CDR3 contains 14 residues. Germline CDR1 is MDHEN and CDR2 is SYDVKM. The CDR3 nucleotides are TGTGCCAGCAGTTTAGGTATCGGCTCCCCTGAGCAGTACTTC. This codes for CASSLGIGSPEQYF.

The table lists this clone with a few counts. The rearrangement links TRBV5-8 to TRBJ1-4; D is perhaps TRBD1 (5 bases). This CDR3 is 17 amino acids long. Germline CDR1 reads SGHTS; CDR2 reads YDEGEE. Trimming removed 2 bases from V and 4 bases from J, with 18 bases in between. Written as DNA, the CDR3 is TGTGCCAGCAGCTTTAGGGTCTCGGGGGATAATAATGAAAAACTGTTTTTT. Translating gives CASSFRVSGDNNEKLFF.

The chain couples TRBV2 to TRBJ2-3; possible D gene TRBD1, 7 bases. The CDR3 runs 14 residues. CDR1 is SNHLY, CDR2 FYNNEI, per germline. V was clipped by 7 bases and J by 5 bases, with 16 bases between them. CDR3 sequence reads: CASNSGQGGDTQYF. DNA of the CDR3: TGTGCCAGCAATTCAGGGCAGGGGGGAGATACGCAGTATTTT.

For the CDR3, the DNA is TGTGCCAGCAGGGAAGGGCGTCATGAGCAGTTCTTC. This sequence encodes CASREGRHEQFF. V gene TRBV11-2 combines with J gene TRBJ2-1; no definite D call. The V gene lost 6 bases and the J gene lost 8 bases, with 11 bases spanning the gap. The CDR3 runs 12 residues. CDR1 is SGHAT, CDR2 FQNNGV, per germline.

This chain uses TRBV11-2 with TRBJ2-2; 12 bases agree with TRBD2. The V gene's germline CDR1 is SGHAT and CDR2 FQNNGV. This CDR3 region has 15 residues. V shed 4 bases, J shed 8 bases, and the junction held 5 bases outside the gene matches. Here the CDR3 DNA reads TGTGCCAGCAGCTACTTCGGACTAGCGGGAGGGGAGCTGTTTTTT. Residues: CASSYFGLAGGELFF.

V usage is TRBV4-1 and J usage is TRBJ1-5, with TRBD1 identical over 9 bases. The CDR3 contains 14 residues. Germline V gene sequence: CDR1 MGHRA, CDR2 YSYEKL. The trim removed 5 bases at V and 5 bases at J, leaving 4 bases unmatched. CDR3 DNA: TGCGCCAGCAGCAGCCGGACAGGGGATCAGCCCCAGCATTTT. It encodes CASSSRTGDQPQHF.

This chain links TRBV25-1 with TRBJ1-1; D may be TRBD1 (5 bases). Per the germline V gene, CDR1 is MGHDK and CDR2 is SYGVNS. The CDR3 runs 15 residues. The V end was cut by 2 bases, the J end by 1 base, with 11 bases between. CDR3 residues: CASSEGGGWNTEAFF. The CDR3 DNA sequence: TGTGCCAGCAGTGAAGGGGGGGGGTGGAACACTGAAGCTTTCTTT.

This clone was counted only a few times. The chain joins TRBV29-1 to TRBJ1-1; D gene uncertain. The CDR3 is made up of 11 amino acids. The V gene lost 4 bases and the J gene lost 5 bases, with 8 bases spanning the gap. CDR1 and CDR2 (germline): SQVTM, ANQGSEA. The CDR3 loop is CSVAVITEAFF. The CDR3 DNA reads TGCAGCGTTGCTGTAATAACTGAAGCTTTCTTT.

The rearrangement uses TRBV28 and TRBJ1-5; possible D gene TRBD1, 6 bases. The CDR3 sequence is 16 residues long. Germline V CDR1 and CDR2: MDHEN, SYDVKM. V was shortened by 8 bases and J by 0 bases, with 17 bases between the two germline ends. CDR3 DNA sequence: TGTGCCAGCGGTGGGGGCCTTTGGGGTAGCAATCAGCCCCAGCATTTT. As protein: CASGGGLWGSNQPQHF.

V is TRBV4-2 and J is TRBJ2-1, with D tentatively TRBD1 or TRBD2 (5 bases each). CDR3 size: 16 residues. The germline V and J ends were trimmed by 1 base and 6 bases, with 16 bases remaining between them. Germline CDR1 and CDR2: LGHNA and YNFKEQ. CDR3 residues: CASSQGGPLVVNEQFF. The CDR3 DNA is TGTGCCAGCAGCCAAGGGGGACCGTTGGTTGTCAATGAGCAGTTCTTC.

The chain recombines TRBV7-8 with TRBJ1-2; D not certain. Germline V gene data show CDR1 as SGHVS and CDR2 as FQNEAQ. V lost 2 bases, J lost 4 bases, and 14 bases lay in between. This CDR3 is 15 amino acids long. This CDR3 is CASSLFSRPPYGYTF. CDR3 DNA sequence: TGTGCCAGCAGCTTATTTTCTCGGCCCCCCTATGGCTACACCTTC.

CDR3 coding DNA: TGTGCCAGCAGTAATCTGGACAGCTCCTACGAGCAGTACTTC. It is translated as CASSNLDSSYEQYF. V and J are TRBV28 and TRBJ2-7; a possible D gene is TRBD1 (6 bases). The germline V and J ends were trimmed by 5 bases and 0 bases, with 11 bases remaining between them. There are 14 residues in the CDR3. Germline V lookup: CDR1 MDHEN, CDR2 SYDVKM.

The chain has TRBV27 and TRBJ1-5; D is perhaps TRBD1 (5 bases). V was pared by 6 bases and J by 4 bases, with 19 bases between. This CDR3 contains 16 residues. Germline assignment: CDR1 MNHEY and CDR2 SMNVEV (reference sequence). The chain's CDR3 is CASRAVGGSGNQPQHF. CDR3 sequence (DNA): TGTGCCAGCAGGGCCGTTGGGGGGTCAGGGAATCAGCCCCAGCATTTT.

A single count supports this clone. J is TRBJ1-5 and V is TRBV18, with 7 bases that match TRBD1. J lost 7 bases, V lost 3 bases, and 9 bases had no gene match. CDR3 size: 15 residues. Germline CDR1 KGHSH, CDR2 LQKENI. CDR3 protein: CASSPFEGAGQPQHF. Written as DNA, the CDR3 is TGTGCCAGCTCACCCTTCGAGGGGGCTGGGCAGCCCCAGCATTTT.